The TCR beta chain under discussion was sequenced for a study of blood T cell repertoires in COVID-19. At the level of the study: Some COVID-19 samples were acute and others convalescent; all came from the United States, Italy and Spain. Sample material is recorded as cDNA or gDNA derived from T cells, B-cell-depleted T cells, or PBMCs.

Methods used by the authors: Estimation of nucleated cell counts relied on the amplification of reference gene primers. Some clones are missing from TCRdb's copy, which holds only in-frame ones; the method was immunoSEQ multiplex PCR. The V and J calls and clone size come from that table; D and trimming were worked out from the DNA. In the table there are under 250,000 clones, approximately 90% of which are singletons. The germline CDR1 and CDR2 sequences are MDHEN and SYDVKM. The CDR3 consists of 16 residues. V was pared by 6 bases and J by 5 bases, with 23 bases between. Seattle patients were enrolled during active infection and followed longitudinally.

The receptor's source is a man younger than 40 with COVID-19, enrolled during active disease. Sequencing was carried out using peripheral blood. The chain has TRBV28 and TRBJ2-7; D possibly corresponds to TRBD2 (6 bases). In DNA, the CDR3 is TGTGCCAGCAGCCTACTCCTCGGTAGGGGAGGCAACGAGCAGTACTTC. It yields the protein CASSLLLGRGGNEQYF. Complete variable domain (other parts from reference TRBV28 and TRBJ2-7): DVKVTQSSRYLVKRTGEKVFLECVQDMDHENMFWYRQDPGLGLRLIYFSYDVKMKEKGDIPEGYSVSREKKERFSLILESASTNQTSMYLCASSLLLGRGGNEQYFGPGTRLTVT.